Listed below are T cell receptor beta chains from one sample, sequenced in a study of siplizumab effects on memory and regulatory T cells. TCRdb's table, derived via immunoSEQ multiplex PCR, lists solely in-frame clones and lacks some. The sample has roughly 64,000 clones; 90% to 98% are singletons. The material sequenced was naive CD8+ T cells sorted from blood. All receptors derive from a human donor in good health. The CDR3 runs from the conserved cysteine through the conserved F or W. Fields, in order: V gene, clone size, D gene, J gene, CDR3 protein, CDR3 DNA. A D gene is named only where the DNA matches it firmly. For some rows the clone size is stated as once, few or many, or as a class when expanded; others skip it.

v_gene: TRBV5-4
abundance: NA
d_gene: TRBD2
j_gene: TRBJ2-5
CDR3aa: CASSLASGETQYF
CDR3nt: TGTGCCAGCAGCTTGGCTAGCGGGGAGACCCAGTACTTC

v_gene: TRBV5-6
abundance: NA
d_gene: NA
j_gene: TRBJ2-7
CDR3aa: CASSPRNSDEQYF
CDR3nt: TGTGCCAGCAGCCCCCGTAACTCGGACGAGCAGTACTTC

v_gene: TRBV9
abundance: once
d_gene: TRBD2
j_gene: TRBJ2-1
CDR3aa: CASSSGSGGARVYNEQFF
CDR3nt: TGTGCCAGCAGCTCGGGTAGCGGGGGGGCGAGGGTTTACAATGAGCAGTTCTTC

v_gene: TRBV19
abundance: NA
d_gene: NA
j_gene: TRBJ2-7
CDR3aa: CASSISDSKYEQYF
CDR3nt: TGTGCCAGTAGTATATCCGACAGCAAGTACGAGCAGTACTTC

v_gene: TRBV18
abundance: NA
d_gene: NA
j_gene: TRBJ1-5
CDR3aa: CASSPGRDQPQHF
CDR3nt: TGTGCCAGCTCACCGGGGAGGGACCAGCCCCAGCATTTT

v_gene: TRBV6-5
abundance: NA
d_gene: TRBD1
j_gene: TRBJ1-1
CDR3aa: CASQGGSGAFF
CDR3nt: TGTGCCAGCCAGGGGGGTAGCGGAGCTTTCTTT

v_gene: TRBV9
abundance: NA
d_gene: TRBD2
j_gene: TRBJ2-3
CDR3aa: CASSPSGGTTDTQYF
CDR3nt: TGTGCCAGCAGCCCGAGCGGGGGGACGACAGATACGCAGTATTTT

v_gene: TRBV21-1
abundance: NA
d_gene: NA
j_gene: TRBJ2-2
CDR3aa: CASSKAGGDRDPTGELFF
CDR3nt: TGTGCCAGCAGCAAAGCGGGGGGGGACAGGGACCCAACCGGGGAGCTGTTTTTT

v_gene: TRBV5-6
abundance: once
d_gene: NA
j_gene: TRBJ2-7
CDR3aa: CASSLGWEANEQYF
CDR3nt: TGTGCCAGCAGCCTTGGCTGGGAGGCCAACGAGCAGTACTTC

v_gene: TRBV19
abundance: NA
d_gene: NA
j_gene: TRBJ1-1
CDR3aa: CASSTAGWNTEAFF
CDR3nt: TGTGCCAGTAGTACGGCAGGGTGGAACACTGAAGCTTTCTTT

v_gene: TRBV9
abundance: NA
d_gene: NA
j_gene: TRBJ1-4
CDR3aa: CASSVAGSQKLFF
CDR3nt: TGTGCCAGCAGCGTAGCCGGTAGCCAAAAACTGTTTTTT

v_gene: TRBV7-2
abundance: NA
d_gene: NA
j_gene: TRBJ2-5
CDR3aa: CASSSPGTYQETQYF
CDR3nt: TGTGCCAGCAGCTCCCCTGGGACATACCAAGAGACCCAGTACTTC

v_gene: TRBV19
abundance: NA
d_gene: NA
j_gene: TRBJ1-1
CDR3aa: CASSGDAAEAFF
CDR3nt: TGTGCCAGTAGTGGGGACGCCGCTGAAGCTTTCTTT

v_gene: TRBV28
abundance: NA
d_gene: TRBD2
j_gene: TRBJ2-3
CDR3aa: CASSFTVGGSADTQYF
CDR3nt: TGTGCCAGCAGTTTCACGGTCGGGGGGAGCGCAGATACGCAGTATTTT

v_gene: TRBV19
abundance: NA
d_gene: NA
j_gene: TRBJ2-7
CDR3aa: CASSIAGSSYEQYF
CDR3nt: TGTGCCAGTAGTATCGCGGGGAGCTCCTACGAGCAGTACTTC

v_gene: TRBV29-1
abundance: NA
d_gene: NA
j_gene: TRBJ2-3
CDR3aa: CSVETFTDTQYF
CDR3nt: TGCAGCGTTGAGACTTTCACAGATACGCAGTATTTT

v_gene: TRBV9
abundance: NA
d_gene: TRBD1
j_gene: TRBJ2-3
CDR3aa: CASRGTVTDTQYF
CDR3nt: TGTGCCAGCAGAGGGACAGTAACAGATACGCAGTATTTT

v_gene: TRBV9
abundance: NA
d_gene: TRBD1
j_gene: TRBJ1-2
CDR3aa: CASSDGQGKSYTF
CDR3nt: TGTGCCAGCAGCGATGGACAGGGGAAATCCTACACCTTC

v_gene: TRBV5-4
abundance: NA
d_gene: TRBD2
j_gene: TRBJ2-7
CDR3aa: CASSLPSGGSNYEQYF
CDR3nt: TGTGCCAGCAGCTTGCCTAGCGGGGGGTCGAACTACGAGCAGTACTTC

v_gene: TRBV11-2
abundance: NA
d_gene: NA
j_gene: TRBJ2-1
CDR3aa: CASSILSGGLSSYNEQFF
CDR3nt: TGTGCCAGCAGCATACTTTCTGGGGGCCTTAGCTCCTACAATGAGCAGTTCTTC

v_gene: TRBV2
abundance: NA
d_gene: NA
j_gene: TRBJ2-6
CDR3aa: CAREDTGAISGANVLTF
CDR3nt: TGTGCCAGAGAGGACACAGGTGCTATCTCTGGGGCCAACGTCCTGACTTTC

v_gene: TRBV30
abundance: NA
d_gene: NA
j_gene: TRBJ1-4
CDR3aa: CAWSVGQSTNEKLFF
CDR3nt: TGTGCCTGGAGTGTCGGACAGTCAACTAATGAAAAACTGTTTTTT

v_gene: TRBV15
abundance: NA
d_gene: TRBD1
j_gene: TRBJ2-2
CDR3aa: CATSRDPGQGSTGELFF
CDR3nt: TGTGCCACCAGCAGAGATCCGGGACAGGGGTCCACCGGGGAGCTGTTTTTT

v_gene: TRBV10-3
abundance: NA
d_gene: TRBD1
j_gene: TRBJ1-5
CDR3aa: CAISDEGALNQPQHF
CDR3nt: TGTGCCATCAGTGATGAGGGGGCTCTCAATCAGCCCCAGCATTTT

v_gene: TRBV27
abundance: NA
d_gene: TRBD1
j_gene: TRBJ2-7
CDR3aa: CASSWGQGSYEQYF
CDR3nt: TGTGCCAGCAGTTGGGGACAGGGTTCCTACGAGCAGTACTTC

v_gene: TRBV6-5
abundance: NA
d_gene: NA
j_gene: TRBJ1-2
CDR3aa: CASSLIANYGYTF
CDR3nt: TGTGCCAGCAGTCTTATAGCTAACTATGGCTACACCTTC

v_gene: TRBV4-1
abundance: NA
d_gene: NA
j_gene: TRBJ2-2
CDR3aa: CASSQGGSPGELFF
CDR3nt: TGCGCCAGCAGCCAAGGTGGCTCTCCCGGGGAGCTGTTTTTT

v_gene: TRBV7-3
abundance: NA
d_gene: TRBD2
j_gene: TRBJ2-3
CDR3aa: CASRPEAGLTDTQYF
CDR3nt: TGTGCCAGCAGGCCGGAAGCGGGGCTAACAGATACGCAGTATTTT

v_gene: TRBV7-8
abundance: once
d_gene: NA
j_gene: TRBJ2-3
CDR3aa: CASSYPAGSAGLDTQYF
CDR3nt: TGTGCCAGCAGCTACCCGGCCGGGTCTGCCGGTTTGGATACGCAGTATTTT

v_gene: TRBV9
abundance: NA
d_gene: NA
j_gene: TRBJ1-1
CDR3aa: CASSVEGINTEAFF
CDR3nt: TGTGCCAGCAGCGTTGAGGGGATAAACACTGAAGCTTTCTTT

v_gene: TRBV4-3
abundance: NA
d_gene: NA
j_gene: TRBJ2-2
CDR3aa: CASSQVDRYTGELFF
CDR3nt: TGCGCCAGCAGCCAAGTGGACCGCTACACCGGGGAGCTGTTTTTT

v_gene: TRBV10-3
abundance: NA
d_gene: TRBD1
j_gene: TRBJ2-5
CDR3aa: CAISERGQGAGIFQETQYF
CDR3nt: TGTGCCATCAGTGAACGGGGACAGGGGGCGGGTATCTTTCAAGAGACCCAGTACTTC

v_gene: TRBV11-2
abundance: NA
d_gene: NA
j_gene: TRBJ1-2
CDR3aa: CASSLGGGDGYTF
CDR3nt: TGTGCCAGCAGCTTAGGTGGAGGGGATGGCTACACCTTC